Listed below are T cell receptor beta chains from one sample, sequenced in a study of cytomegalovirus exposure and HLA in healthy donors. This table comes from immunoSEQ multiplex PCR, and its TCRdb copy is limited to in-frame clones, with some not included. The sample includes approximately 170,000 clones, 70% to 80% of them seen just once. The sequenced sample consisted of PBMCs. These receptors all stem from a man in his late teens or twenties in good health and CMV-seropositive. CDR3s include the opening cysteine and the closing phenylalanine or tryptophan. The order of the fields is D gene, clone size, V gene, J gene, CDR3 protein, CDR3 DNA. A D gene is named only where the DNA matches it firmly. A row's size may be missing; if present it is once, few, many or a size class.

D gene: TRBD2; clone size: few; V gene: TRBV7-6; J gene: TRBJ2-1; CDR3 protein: CASSLGGTYNEQFF; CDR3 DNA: TGTGCCAGCAGCTTGGGAGGGACCTACAATGAGCAGTTCTTC
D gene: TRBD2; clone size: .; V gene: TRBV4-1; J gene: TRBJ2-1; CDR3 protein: CASSQDPRRRLAGFNEQFF; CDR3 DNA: TGCGCCAGCAGCCAAGATCCAAGGCGGCGACTAGCGGGTTTCAATGAGCAGTTCTTC
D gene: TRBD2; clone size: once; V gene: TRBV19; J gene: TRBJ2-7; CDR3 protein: CASGGGNYYEQYF; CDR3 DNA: TGTGCGTCGGGAGGGGGAAACTACTACGAGCAGTACTTC
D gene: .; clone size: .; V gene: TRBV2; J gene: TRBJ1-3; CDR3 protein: CASSAGDRLSGNTIYF; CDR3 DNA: TGTGCCAGCAGTGCGGGCGACAGGCTCTCTGGAAACACCATATATTTT
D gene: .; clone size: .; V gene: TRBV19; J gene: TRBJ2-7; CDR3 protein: CATFRGGEQYF; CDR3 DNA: TGTGCCACATTTAGGGGAGGCGAGCAGTACTTC
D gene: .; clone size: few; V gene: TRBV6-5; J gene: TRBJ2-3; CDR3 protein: CASSEWGGPNTQYF; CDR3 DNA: TGTGCCAGCAGTGAATGGGGGGGCCCGAATACGCAGTATTTT
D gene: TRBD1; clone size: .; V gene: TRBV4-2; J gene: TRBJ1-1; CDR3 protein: CASSQADRGVGAFF; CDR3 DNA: TGTGCCAGCAGCCAGGCTGACAGGGGCGTGGGTGCTTTCTTT
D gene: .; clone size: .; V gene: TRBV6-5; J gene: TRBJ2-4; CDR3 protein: CASSPRRSRDIQYF; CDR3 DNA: TGTGCCAGCAGCCCCCGGCGGAGTCGTGACATTCAGTACTTC
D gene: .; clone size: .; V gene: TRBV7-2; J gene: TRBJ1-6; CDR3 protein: CASSFGAGPLHF; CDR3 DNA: TGTGCCAGCAGCTTCGGCGCGGGGCCCCTCCACTTT
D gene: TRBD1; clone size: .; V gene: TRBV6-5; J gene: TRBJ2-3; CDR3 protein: CASSGQGTDTQYF; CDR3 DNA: TGTGCCAGCAGTGGACAGGGCACAGATACGCAGTATTTT
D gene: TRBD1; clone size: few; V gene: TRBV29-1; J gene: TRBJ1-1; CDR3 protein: CSVEQGAMNTEAFF; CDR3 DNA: TGCAGCGTCGAACAGGGGGCCATGAACACTGAAGCTTTCTTT
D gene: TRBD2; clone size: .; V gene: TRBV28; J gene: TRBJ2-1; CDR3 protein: CASSLTSGEQFF; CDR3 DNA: TGTGCCAGCAGCTTAACTAGCGGTGAGCAGTTCTTC
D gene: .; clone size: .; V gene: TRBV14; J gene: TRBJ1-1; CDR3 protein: CASSPRGAPNTEAFF; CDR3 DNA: TGTGCCAGCAGTCCCCGCGGGGCCCCGAACACTGAAGCTTTCTTT
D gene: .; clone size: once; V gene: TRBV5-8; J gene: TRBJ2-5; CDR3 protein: CASSQPWTVPMETQYF; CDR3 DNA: TGTGCCAGCAGCCAACCATGGACAGTCCCAATGGAGACCCAGTACTTC
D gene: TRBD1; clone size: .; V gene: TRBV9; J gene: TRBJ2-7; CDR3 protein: CASSGDRGYEQYF; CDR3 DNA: TGTGCCAGCAGCGGGGACAGGGGTTACGAGCAGTACTTC
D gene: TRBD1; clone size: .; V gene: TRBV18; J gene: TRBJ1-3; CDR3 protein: CASSPLSGTESSGNTIYF; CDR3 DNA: TGTGCCAGCTCACCACTCTCCGGGACAGAGAGCTCTGGAAACACCATATATTTT
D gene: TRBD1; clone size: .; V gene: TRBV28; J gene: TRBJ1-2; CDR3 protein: CATQGQGRTYGYTF; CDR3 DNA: TGTGCCACCCAGGGACAGGGGAGGACCTATGGCTACACCTTC
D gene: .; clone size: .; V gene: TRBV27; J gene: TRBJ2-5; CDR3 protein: CASSLGGREETQYF; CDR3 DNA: TGTGCCAGCAGTTTAGGGGGGAGAGAAGAGACCCAGTACTTC
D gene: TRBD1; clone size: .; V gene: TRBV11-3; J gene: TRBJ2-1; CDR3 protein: CASSANDRDRGRQFF; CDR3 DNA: TGTGCCAGCAGCGCAAACGACAGGGACCGGGGAAGGCAGTTCTTC
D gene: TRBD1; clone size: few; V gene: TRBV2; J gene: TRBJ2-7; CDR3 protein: CASSENLPRNRGRSYEQYF; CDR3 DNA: TGTGCCAGCAGTGAAAACCTCCCGAGGAACAGGGGTAGGTCCTACGAGCAGTACTTC
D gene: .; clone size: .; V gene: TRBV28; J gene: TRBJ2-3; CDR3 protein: CASRGSDTQYF; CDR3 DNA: TGTGCCAGCCGAGGGTCAGATACGCAGTATTTT
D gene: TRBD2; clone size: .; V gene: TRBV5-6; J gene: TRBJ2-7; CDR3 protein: CASSLLASGRPYEQYF; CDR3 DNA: TGTGCCAGCAGCTTGCTGGCTAGCGGGCGCCCCTACGAGCAGTACTTC
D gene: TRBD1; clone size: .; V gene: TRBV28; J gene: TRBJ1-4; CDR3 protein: CASSSLPYWTGNEKLFF; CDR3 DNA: TGTGCCAGCAGTTCCCTCCCTTATTGGACAGGGAATGAAAAACTGTTTTTT
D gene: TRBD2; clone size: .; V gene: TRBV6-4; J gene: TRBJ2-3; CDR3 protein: CASERERGADTQYF; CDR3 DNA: TGTGCCAGCGAGCGGGAGAGGGGTGCAGATACGCAGTATTTT
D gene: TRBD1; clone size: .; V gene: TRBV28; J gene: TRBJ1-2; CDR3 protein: CASSYVGGGYTF; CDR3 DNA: TGTGCCAGCAGTTATGTAGGGGGCGGCTACACCTTC
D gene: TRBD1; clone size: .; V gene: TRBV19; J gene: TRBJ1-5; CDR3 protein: CASAPGGDQPQHF; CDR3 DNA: TGTGCCAGTGCGCCAGGGGGCGATCAGCCCCAGCATTTT
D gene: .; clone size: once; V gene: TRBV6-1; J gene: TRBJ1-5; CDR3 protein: CASRQGIGPQHF; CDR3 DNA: TGTGCCAGCAGGCAGGGAATTGGGCCCCAGCATTTT
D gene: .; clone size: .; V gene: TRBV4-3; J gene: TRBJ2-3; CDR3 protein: CASSRISRMGDTQYF; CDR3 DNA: TGCGCCAGCAGCCGTATTAGCCGGATGGGAGATACGCAGTATTTT
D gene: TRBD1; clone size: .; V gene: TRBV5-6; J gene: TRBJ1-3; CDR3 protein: CASSPGQENTIYF; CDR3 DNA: TGTGCCAGCAGCCCGGGACAGGAAAACACCATATATTTT
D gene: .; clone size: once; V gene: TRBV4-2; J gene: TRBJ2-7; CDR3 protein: CASSQDHGLLNEQYF; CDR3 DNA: TGTGCCAGCAGCCAAGATCACGGACTTTTGAACGAGCAGTACTTC
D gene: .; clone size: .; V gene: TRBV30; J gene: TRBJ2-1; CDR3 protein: CAWSVLGVNEQFF; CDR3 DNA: TGTGCCTGGAGTGTGTTGGGAGTCAATGAGCAGTTCTTC
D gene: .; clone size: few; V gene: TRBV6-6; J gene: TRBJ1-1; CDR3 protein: CASRAGGSTEAFF; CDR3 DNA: TGTGCCAGCAGGGCTGGGGGGTCCACTGAAGCTTTCTTT
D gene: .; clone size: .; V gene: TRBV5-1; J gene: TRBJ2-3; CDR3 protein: CASSLGTGASTDTQYF; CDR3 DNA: TGCGCCAGCAGCTTGGGTACTGGAGCTAGCACAGATACGCAGTATTTT
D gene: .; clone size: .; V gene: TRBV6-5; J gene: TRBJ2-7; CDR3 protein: CASKTSGAEQYF; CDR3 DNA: TGTGCCAGCAAGACTAGTGGAGCCGAGCAGTACTTC
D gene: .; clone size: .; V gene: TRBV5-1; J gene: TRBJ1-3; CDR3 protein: CASSGGSSGNTIYF; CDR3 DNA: TGCGCCAGCAGCGGGGGGAGCTCTGGAAACACCATATATTTT
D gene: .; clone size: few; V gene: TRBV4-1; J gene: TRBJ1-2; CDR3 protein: CASSQEKVRETSGYTF; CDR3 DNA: TGCGCCAGCAGCCAAGAGAAGGTCAGAGAAACTAGTGGCTACACCTTC
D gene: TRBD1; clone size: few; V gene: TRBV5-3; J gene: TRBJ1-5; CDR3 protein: CARLAGGSARHKVIQPQHF; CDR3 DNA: TGTGCCAGATTAGCAGGGGGCTCCGCAAGACACAAGGTGATTCAGCCCCAGCATTTT
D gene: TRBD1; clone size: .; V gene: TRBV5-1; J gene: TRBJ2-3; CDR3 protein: CASSRAQGTDTQYF; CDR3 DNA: TGCGCCAGCAGCCGGGCACAGGGGACAGATACGCAGTATTTT
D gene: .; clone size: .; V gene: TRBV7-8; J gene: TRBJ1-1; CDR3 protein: CASSLGLSEAFF; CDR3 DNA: TGTGCCAGCAGCTTAGGGTTGAGTGAAGCTTTCTTT
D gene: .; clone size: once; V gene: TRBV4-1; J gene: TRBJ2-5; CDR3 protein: CASSLAAGFGETQYF; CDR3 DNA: TGCGCCAGCAGCCTCGCTGCGGGGTTCGGGGAGACCCAGTACTTC
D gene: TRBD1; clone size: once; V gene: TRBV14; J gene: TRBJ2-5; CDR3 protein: CASSHGTGGQETQYF; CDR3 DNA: TGTGCCAGCAGCCACGGGACAGGGGGTCAAGAGACCCAGTACTTC
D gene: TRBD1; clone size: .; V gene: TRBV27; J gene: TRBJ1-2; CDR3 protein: CASSFSGQYGYTF; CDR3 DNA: TGTGCCAGCAGTTTCTCGGGACAGTATGGCTACACCTTC
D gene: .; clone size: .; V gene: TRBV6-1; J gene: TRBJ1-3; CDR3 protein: CASSGTKGLGNTIYF; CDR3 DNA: TGTGCCAGCAGTGGGACTAAGGGGCTAGGAAACACCATATATTTT
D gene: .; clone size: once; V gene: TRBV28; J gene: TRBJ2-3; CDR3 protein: CASSQLTFGGITVGTDTQYF; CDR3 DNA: TGTGCCAGCAGTCAACTAACCTTTGGCGGGATAACAGTAGGCACAGATACGCAGTATTTT
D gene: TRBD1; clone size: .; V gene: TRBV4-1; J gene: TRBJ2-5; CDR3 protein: CASSPKWGFRDSQETQYF; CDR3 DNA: TGCGCCAGCAGCCCTAAGTGGGGTTTCCGGGACAGCCAAGAGACCCAGTACTTC
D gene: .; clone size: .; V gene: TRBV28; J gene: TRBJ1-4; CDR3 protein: CASSDSGEEKLFF; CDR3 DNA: TGTGCCAGCTCGGACAGCGGTGAGGAAAAACTGTTTTTT
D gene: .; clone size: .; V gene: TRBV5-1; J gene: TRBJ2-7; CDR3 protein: CASRRSYEQYF; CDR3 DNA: TGCGCCAGCAGGCGCTCCTACGAGCAGTACTTC
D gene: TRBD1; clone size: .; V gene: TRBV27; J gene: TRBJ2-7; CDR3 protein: CATAESGQGSYEQYF; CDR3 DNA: TGTGCCACCGCAGAATCGGGACAGGGATCCTACGAGCAGTACTTC
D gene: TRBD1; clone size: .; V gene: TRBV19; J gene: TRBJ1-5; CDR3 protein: CASSLDRGRPWSNQPQHF; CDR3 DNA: TGTGCCAGTAGCCTGGACAGGGGTCGTCCCTGGAGCAATCAGCCCCAGCATTTT